The clone carrying this TCR beta chain was counted at least ten times. The V gene's germline CDR1 is MDHEN and CDR2 SYDVKM. The CDR3 spans 14 residues. Losses at the gene ends were 5 bases for V and 7 bases for J; bases not matched to a gene: 7. The sample originates from a study of prognosis after radiotherapy for stage I lung cancer. For the study at large: Patients numbered about a dozen men and more than 5 women, aged roughly 53 to 90 with a median of roughly 70 years. Stereotactic body radiotherapy was given without concurrent therapy in all patients. Tumor type comprised squamous cell carcinoma in about 7 patients and adenocarcinoma in under 15.

The TCR beta CDR3 region was amplified from genomic DNA, with two rounds of multiplex PCR being used for the amplification. The first round of PCR was done with primers that matched each TRBV and TRBJ gene. TCRdb recomputed calls from the multiplex PCR reads with MiXCR, one row per CDR3 protein. The table records approximately 31,000 distinct CDR3 sequences, approximately 51% of them present only once. The chain combines TRBV28 with TRBJ1-2, with TRBD1 matching 10 bases. The sequence derives from a donor over 45 with non-small cell lung cancer. Source: PBMCs, taken before or after stereotactic body radiation therapy (not recorded which). The CDR3 coding sequence is TGTGCCAGCAGTCAGCCCAGGGACAGGGGTGGCTACACCTTC. Translation: CASSQPRDRGGYTF.